This T cell receptor (beta chain) emerged from a study of blood T cell repertoires in COVID-19. Looking at the study overall: Sample material is recorded as cDNA or gDNA derived from T cells, B-cell-depleted T cells, or PBMCs.

In the original workflow: Reference gene primers were amplified, and this amplification served to estimate nucleated cell counts. Sequencing used immunoSEQ multiplex PCR; TCRdb keeps in-frame clones, though not all of them. For V, J and clone size, that table is used; D and trimming come from the DNA. The data hold 110,000 or so clones, with about four fifths observed a single time. Germline V CDR1 and CDR2: WSHSY, SAAADI. The CDR3 length is 17 residues. Germline trimming cut 7 bases from V and 6 bases from J; bases unmatched to any gene: 16. This receptor was taken from a human donor in a cohort sampled during active COVID-19. The material sequenced was peripheral blood. The chain recombines TRBV10-2 with TRBJ2-7; 12 bases match TRBD2. CDR3 sequence reads: CASTPPVSSGRAGEQYF. CDR3 coding DNA: TGCGCCAGCACACCCCCGGTGTCTAGCGGGAGGGCAGGCGAGCAGTACTTC.